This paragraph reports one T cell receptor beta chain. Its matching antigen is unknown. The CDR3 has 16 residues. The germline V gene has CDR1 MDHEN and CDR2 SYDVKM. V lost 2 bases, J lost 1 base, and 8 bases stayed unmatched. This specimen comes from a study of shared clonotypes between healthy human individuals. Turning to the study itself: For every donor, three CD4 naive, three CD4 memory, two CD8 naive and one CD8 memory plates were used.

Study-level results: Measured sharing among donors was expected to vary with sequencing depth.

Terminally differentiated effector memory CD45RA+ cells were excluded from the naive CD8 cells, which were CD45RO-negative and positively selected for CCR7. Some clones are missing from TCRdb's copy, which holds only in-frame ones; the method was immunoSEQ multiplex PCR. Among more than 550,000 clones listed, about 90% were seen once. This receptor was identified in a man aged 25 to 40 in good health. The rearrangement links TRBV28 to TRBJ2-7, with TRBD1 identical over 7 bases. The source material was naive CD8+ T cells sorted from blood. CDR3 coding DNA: TGTGCCAGCAGTTTACCACCGGGACAGAAGTCCTACGAGCAGTACTTC. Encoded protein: CASSLPPGQKSYEQYF.